This T cell receptor beta chain was recorded in a study of vaccination and CD4 T cells after COVID-19. In the study overall: Cultures designated as controls were supplied with a CEFX pool, an HIV-1 Nef pool, or no peptide.

Researchers used the Oncomine TCR Beta short-read assay to sequence DNA from cultured CD4+ T cells. TCRdb re-called the PCR reads with MiXCR, one entry per CDR3 protein. The table includes just over 14,000 distinct CDR3 sequences, roughly 50% detected once. Specified treatment: roughly 11-day PBMC culture with coronavirus spike peptide pools or control peptides (ViraFEST assay). Points on this clonotype: No antigen is known for it.

The CDR3 has 15 residues. Trimming removed 2 bases from V and 1 base from J, with 11 bases in between. Germline V gene lookup returns CDR1 MNHEY and CDR2 SMNVEV (reference sequence). The specimen sequenced was CD4+ T cells from blood, cultured in vitro. The source of this sequence is a human donor who had recovered from COVID-19. The chain joins TRBV27 to TRBJ1-1; the D gene is possibly TRBD1 (6 bases). DNA for the CDR3: TGTGCCAGCAGTTTAAGGGGGGCAGCGAACACTGAAGCTTTCTTT. This sequence encodes CASSLRGAANTEAFF.